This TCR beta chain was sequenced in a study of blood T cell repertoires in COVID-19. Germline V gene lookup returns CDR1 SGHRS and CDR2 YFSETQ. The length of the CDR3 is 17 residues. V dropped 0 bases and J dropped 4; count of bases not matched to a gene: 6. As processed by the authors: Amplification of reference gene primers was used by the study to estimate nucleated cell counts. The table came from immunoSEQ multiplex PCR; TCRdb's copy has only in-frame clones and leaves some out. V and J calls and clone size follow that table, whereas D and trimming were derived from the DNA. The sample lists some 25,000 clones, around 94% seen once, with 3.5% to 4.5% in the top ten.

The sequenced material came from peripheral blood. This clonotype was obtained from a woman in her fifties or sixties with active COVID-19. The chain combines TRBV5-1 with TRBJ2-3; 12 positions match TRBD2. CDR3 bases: TGCGCCAGCAGCTTGGGGTCTAGCGGGAGGGCCGCAGATACGCAGTATTTT. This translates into CASSLGSSGRAADTQYF.